This T cell receptor (beta chain) emerged from a study of T cells in Graves' hyperthyroidism and ophthalmopathy. Whole-study context: Peripheral blood was drawn at first diagnosis, prior to all treatment.

Regions amplified from RNA transcripts were the TCR beta CDR3 regions. In the first-round RT-PCR of the TCR CDR3, the HTBI primer set was used. TCRdb re-analysed the multiplex PCR reads in MiXCR, keeping a single row per CDR3 protein. The sample has approximately 640,000 distinct CDR3 sequences, roughly 17% seen once. Researchers defined stable Graves' hyperthyroidism as no ophthalmopathy progression within 18 months. These patients, aged 18 to 65, had recently diagnosed hyperthyroidism lasting under 2 months. Fresh peripheral blood, roughly 10 ml, was the source of the PBMCs. The CDR3 runs 11 residues. CDR1 SGHTA and CDR2 FQGTGA come from the germline V gene. V was clipped by 5 bases and J by 7 bases, with 6 bases between them. This clonotype was recorded at least ten times.

The chain couples TRBV7-3 to TRBJ2-1, with D unresolved. This receptor was taken from a woman aged 25 to 39 with Graves' hyperthyroidism. The sample comprised blood. The CDR3 DNA reads TGTGCCAGCAGCATCGTTAATGAGCAGTTCTTC. Residues: CASSIVNEQFF.